The 18 T cell receptor beta chains given below trace back to one sample, sequenced in a study of blood T cell repertoires in COVID-19. Libraries were prepared by immunoSEQ multiplex PCR; TCRdb keeps only in-frame clonotypes and omits some of them. The sample has about 140,000 clones, 65% to 90% seen once. Sequencing was carried out using peripheral blood. The receptors derive from a human donor in a cohort sampled during active COVID-19.

The chain combines TRBV3-1 (or the pseudogene TRBV3-2) with TRBJ2-2; 9 positions agree with TRBD1. This CDR3 comprises 17 residues. CDR1 and CDR2 (germline): LGHDT, YNNKEL (reference sequence). The J segment lost 3 bases and the V segment lost 1 base, leaving 6 bases of the junction unmatched. DNA for the CDR3: TGTGCCAGCAGCCAAGGGGGACAGGGTCTTTACACCGGGGAGCTGTTTTTT. Translating gives CASSQGGQGLYTGELFF.

The chain links TRBV12-5 to TRBJ2-6; D not resolved. The CDR3 loop spans 12 amino acids. Germline CDR1 and CDR2: LGHNT and FRNRAP. V dropped 0 bases and J dropped 12 bases, with 6 bases sitting between them. CDR3 in amino acids: CASGLVPGVLTF. In DNA, the CDR3 is TGTGCTAGTGGTTTGGTACCCGGCGTCCTGACTTTC.

The chain employs TRBV6-5 and TRBJ2-1; TRBD2 might be the D (6 bases). CDR1 and CDR2 (germline): MNHEY, SVGAGI. The CDR3 is made up of 12 amino acids. V was trimmed by 5 bases and J by 11 bases, leaving 13 bases between them. The CDR3 is CASSPRTSQQFF. CDR3 DNA: TGTGCCAGCAGTCCGAGAACTAGCCAGCAGTTCTTC.

The rearrangement uses TRBV4-1 and TRBJ2-7; D perhaps matches TRBD2 (5 bases). Germline V CDR1 and CDR2: MGHRA, YSYEKL. Trimming cost V 0 bases and J 1 base, with 13 bases left between them. This CDR3 has 16 residues. The CDR3, as DNA: TGCGCCAGCAGCCAAGAATCGGTCAGCGGATCCTACGAGCAGTACTTC. Its translation: CASSQESVSGSYEQYF.

In DNA, the CDR3 is TGTGCCAGCAGTTTATTCCTAGCGGGCGGGTACGAGCAGTACTTC. Encoded protein: CASSLFLAGGYEQYF. The rearrangement uses TRBV28 and TRBJ2-7; TRBD2 agrees at 8 bases. After removal of 1 base from V and 4 bases from J, the junction contained 6 bases not matched to a gene. The V gene's germline CDR1 is MDHEN and CDR2 SYDVKM. This CDR3 has 15 residues.

The J gene is TRBJ2-1, the V gene TRBV21-1; TRBD2 is the table's D call, not checked against the DNA. TRBV21-1 corresponds to a pseudogene. This CDR3 comprises 16 residues. In DNA, the CDR3 is TGTGCCAGCAGCCGATTCGGACTAGCAAGGTCCAATGAGCAGTTCTTC. Protein sequence: CASSRFGLARSNEQFF.

The V and J genes are TRBV7-2 and TRBJ1-1; D not resolved. Trimming removed 4 bases at V and 3 bases at J, with 6 bases between. Germline lookup yields CDR1 SGHTA and CDR2 FQGNSA. This CDR3 has 12 amino acids. The CDR3: CASSSYYTEAFF. DNA of the CDR3: TGTGCCAGCAGCTCTTACTACACTGAAGCTTTCTTT. The full variable domain, with the rest looked up from reference TRBV7-2 and TRBJ1-1, is GAGVSQSPSNKVTEKGKDVELRCDPISGHTALYWYRQSLGQGLEFLIYFQGNSAPDKSGLPSDRFSAERTGGSVSTLTIQRTQQEDSAVYLCASSSYYTEAFFGQGTRLTVV.

The chain links TRBV28 to TRBJ2-7; D ambiguous. This CDR3 has 13 amino acids. The V end was cut by 2 bases, the J end by 2 bases, with 7 bases between. The V gene's germline CDR1 is MDHEN and CDR2 SYDVKM. The CDR3 protein is CASSLGNPYEQYF. The CDR3, as DNA: TGTGCCAGCAGTTTAGGCAACCCCTACGAGCAGTACTTC.

The chain recombines TRBV5-1 with TRBJ2-1; TRBD2 agrees at 11 bases. Germline-derived CDR1 and CDR2 are SGHRS and YFSETQ. This CDR3 comprises 20 residues. The ends lost 0 bases at V and 1 base at J; junction bases unmatched: 12. CDR3 in DNA: TGCGCCAGCAGCTTGGCCGGGTCCTTTAGCGGGAGGGTTTCCTACAATGAGCAGTTCTTC. Its protein is CASSLAGSFSGRVSYNEQFF.

This chain joins TRBV15 and TRBJ2-7; no clear D. The germline V and J ends were trimmed by 0 bases and 1 base, with 16 bases remaining between them. Germline V CDR1 and CDR2: LNHNV, YYDKDF (reference sequence). The CDR3 has 17 amino acids. CDR3: CATSRDQRSGGSYEQYF. DNA of the CDR3: TGTGCCACCAGCAGAGATCAGCGTTCGGGTGGATCCTACGAGCAGTACTTC.

V usage is TRBV12-3 or TRBV12-4 and J usage is TRBJ2-5, with no clear D. The CDR3 covers 12 residues. The CDR3 here is CVSSENQETQYF. In DNA form, the CDR3 reads TGTGTCTCCAGCGAGAACCAAGAGACCCAGTACTTC.

This chain uses TRBV7-2 with TRBJ2-7, with TRBD2 as a possible D gene (6 bases). The CDR3 totals 15 residues. Looked up from germline, CDR1 is SGHTA and CDR2 is FQGNSA. Trimming stripped 2 bases from V and 2 bases from J, with 13 bases between. The CDR3 DNA reads as TGTGCCAGCAGCTTATCGATGGGGGGTCCCTACGAGCAGTACTTC. Translated, it gives CASSLSMGGPYEQYF.

The chain uses TRBV4-3 and TRBJ2-3, with TRBD2 matching over 14 bases. Germline V CDR1 and CDR2: LGHNA, YSLEER. The CDR3 totals 17 residues. J gave up 4 bases and V 5 bases, and 8 bases lay outside the gene matches. Here the CDR3 reads CASSKRLAGGKADTQYF. CDR3 sequence (DNA): TGCGCCAGCAGCAAAAGACTAGCGGGAGGGAAGGCAGATACGCAGTATTTT.

The chain joins TRBV7-6 to TRBJ1-2; a possible D gene is TRBD1 (6 bases). Trimming removed 1 base at V and 4 bases at J, with 16 bases between. Per the germline V gene, CDR1 is SGHVS and CDR2 is FNYEAQ. The CDR3 consists of 16 residues. The chain's CDR3 is CASSLEPGGPTYGYTF. CDR3 nucleotides: TGTGCCAGCAGCTTAGAGCCGGGGGGCCCTACCTATGGCTACACCTTC.

V gene TRBV19 combines with J gene TRBJ2-7; 8 nucleotides agree with TRBD1. There are 16 residues in the CDR3. The ends lost 6 bases at V and 3 bases at J; junction bases unmatched: 13. Per the germline V gene, CDR1 is LNHDA and CDR2 is SQIVND (reference sequence). CDR3 bases: TGTGCCAGTAGACAGACAGGGGTCGGGGGTATCTACGAGCAGTACTTC. Residues: CASRQTGVGGIYEQYF.

This clone has just one count. This chain connects TRBV7-7 to TRBJ2-5; 7 positions match TRBD1. Germline assignment: CDR1 SSHAT and CDR2 FNYEAQ (reference sequence). This CDR3 has 12 amino acids. Germline trimming cut 11 bases from V and 4 bases from J; bases unmatched to any gene: 7. The CDR3 here is CAVTGAGETQYF. The CDR3, as DNA: TGTGCCGTAACAGGGGCCGGAGAGACCCAGTACTTC. Looking up the rest from reference TRBV7-7 and TRBJ2-5 gives the full variable domain: GAGVSQSPRYKVTKRGQDVTLRCDPISSHATLYWYQQALGQGPEFLTYFNYEAQPDKSGLPSDRFSAERPEGSISTLTIQRTEQRDSAMYRCAVTGAGETQYFGPGTRLLVL.

This chain uses TRBV4-3 with TRBJ2-6, with TRBD1 matching over 7 bases. Unmatched junction bases numbered 7, after V lost 0 bases and J lost 2 bases. The CDR3 extends over 18 amino acids. Germline CDR1 is LGHNA and CDR2 is YSLEER. Written as DNA, the CDR3 is TGCGCCAGCAGCCAAGAAGTGGGCAGGGGGACTGGGGCCAACGTCCTGACTTTC. Translating it yields CASSQEVGRGTGANVLTF.

The V gene is TRBV25-1, the J gene TRBJ1-2, with 7 positions matching TRBD1. This CDR3 is 15 amino acids long. Germline V lookup: CDR1 MGHDK, CDR2 SYGVNS. Trimming cost V 1 base and J 4 bases; bases outside gene matches: 6. The CDR3 nucleotides are TGTGCCAGCAGTGAATCCTGGTCAGGGGGCTATGGCTACACCTTC. This gives the protein CASSESWSGGYGYTF.